This T cell receptor beta chain was retrieved from a study of CD8+ T cells in alopecia areata. Across the whole study: In an open-label trial, patients got 5 to 10 mg tofacitinib twice daily.

The CDR3 covers 13 residues. After removal of 5 bases from V and 4 bases from J, the junction contained 5 bases not matched to a gene. Germline-derived CDR1 and CDR2 are SQVTM and ANQGSEA. After isolation, RNA underwent reverse transcription to generate cDNA as the sequencing template. Here immunoSEQ multiplex PCR was the method, and the copy in TCRdb shows in-frame clones only, minus some. Counted here are over 150,000 clones, around 60% occurring once; the ten biggest clones make up over 12%. This chain joins TRBV29-1 and TRBJ1-2; 9 positions agree with TRBD1. The material was CD4+ T cells sorted from blood, obtained at week 0. This TCR was sampled from a human donor with alopecia areata. The CDR3 coding sequence is TGCAGCGTTCGGACAGGGGATCCCTATGGCTACACCTTC. This sequence encodes CSVRTGDPYGYTF.